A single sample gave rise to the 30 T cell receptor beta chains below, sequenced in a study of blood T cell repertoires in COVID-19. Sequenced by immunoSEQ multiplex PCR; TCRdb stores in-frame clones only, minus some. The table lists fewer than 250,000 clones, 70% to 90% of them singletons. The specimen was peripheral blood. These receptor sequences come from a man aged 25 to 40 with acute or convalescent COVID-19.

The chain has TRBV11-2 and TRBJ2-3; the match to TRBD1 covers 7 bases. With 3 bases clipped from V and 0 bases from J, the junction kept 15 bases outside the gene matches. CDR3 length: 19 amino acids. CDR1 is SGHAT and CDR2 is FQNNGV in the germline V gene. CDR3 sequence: CASSLGNRGMHPSTDTQYF. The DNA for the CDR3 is TGTGCCAGCAGCTTGGGAAACAGGGGTATGCACCCTAGCACAGATACGCAGTATTTT.

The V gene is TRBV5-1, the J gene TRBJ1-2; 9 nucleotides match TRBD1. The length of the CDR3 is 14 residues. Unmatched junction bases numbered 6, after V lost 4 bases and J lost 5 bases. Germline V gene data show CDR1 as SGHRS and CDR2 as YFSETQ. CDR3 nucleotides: TGCGCCAGCAGCCTGGACAGGGGTAGATATGGCTACACCTTC. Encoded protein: CASSLDRGRYGYTF.

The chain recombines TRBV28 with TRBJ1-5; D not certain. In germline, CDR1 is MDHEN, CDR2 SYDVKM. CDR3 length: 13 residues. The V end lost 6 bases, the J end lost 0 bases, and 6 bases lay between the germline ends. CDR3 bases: TGTGCCAGCAGGAGAAATAGCAATCAGCCCCAGCATTTT. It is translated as CASRRNSNQPQHF.

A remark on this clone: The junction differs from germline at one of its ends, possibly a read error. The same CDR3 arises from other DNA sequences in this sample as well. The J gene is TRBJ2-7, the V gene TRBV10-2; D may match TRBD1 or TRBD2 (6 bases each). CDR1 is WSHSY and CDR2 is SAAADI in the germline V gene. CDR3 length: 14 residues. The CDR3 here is CASRGAGPTSKQYF. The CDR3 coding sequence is TGCGCTAGCAGGGGAGCGGGCCCGACTTCAAAACAGTACTTC.

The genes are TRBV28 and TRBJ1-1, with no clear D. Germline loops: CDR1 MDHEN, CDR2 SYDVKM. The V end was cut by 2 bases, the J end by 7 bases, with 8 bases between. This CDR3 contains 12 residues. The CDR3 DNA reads TGTGCCAGCAGTTTAAAGAGTTATGAAGCTTTCTTT. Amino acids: CASSLKSYEAFF.

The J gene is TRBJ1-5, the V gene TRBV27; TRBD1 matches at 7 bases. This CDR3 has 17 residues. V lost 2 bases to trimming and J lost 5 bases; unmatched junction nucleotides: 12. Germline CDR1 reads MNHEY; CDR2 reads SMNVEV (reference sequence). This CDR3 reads CASSLRRQGLSDQPQHF. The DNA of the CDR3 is TGTGCCAGCAGTTTAAGGAGACAGGGATTGAGCGATCAGCCCCAGCATTTT.

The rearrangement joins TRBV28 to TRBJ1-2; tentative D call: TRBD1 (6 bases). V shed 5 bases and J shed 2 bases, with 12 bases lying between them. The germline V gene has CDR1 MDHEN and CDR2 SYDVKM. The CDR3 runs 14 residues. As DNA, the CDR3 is TGTGCCAGCAGTCCTCCCGGGACAAACTATGGCTACACCTTC. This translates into CASSPPGTNYGYTF.

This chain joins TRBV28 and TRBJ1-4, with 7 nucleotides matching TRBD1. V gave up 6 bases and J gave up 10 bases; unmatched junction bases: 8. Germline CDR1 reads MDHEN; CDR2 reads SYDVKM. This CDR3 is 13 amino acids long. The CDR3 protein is CASRRTGVGKLFF. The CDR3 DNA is TGTGCCAGCAGACGAACAGGGGTTGGAAAACTGTTTTTT.

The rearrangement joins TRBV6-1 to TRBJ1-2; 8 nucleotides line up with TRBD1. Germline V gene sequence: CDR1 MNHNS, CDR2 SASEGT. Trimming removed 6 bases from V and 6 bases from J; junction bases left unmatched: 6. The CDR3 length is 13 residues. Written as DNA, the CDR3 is TGTGCCAGCAGAGGAACGACAGGGGATGGCTACACCTTC. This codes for CASRGTTGDGYTF.

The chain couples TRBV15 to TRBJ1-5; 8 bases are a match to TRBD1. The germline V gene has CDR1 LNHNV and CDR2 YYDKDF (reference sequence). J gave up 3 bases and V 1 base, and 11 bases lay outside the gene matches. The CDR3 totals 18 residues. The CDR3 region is CATSRAQADRAANQPQHF. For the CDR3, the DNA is TGTGCCACCAGCAGAGCGCAAGCGGACAGGGCCGCCAATCAGCCCCAGCATTTT.

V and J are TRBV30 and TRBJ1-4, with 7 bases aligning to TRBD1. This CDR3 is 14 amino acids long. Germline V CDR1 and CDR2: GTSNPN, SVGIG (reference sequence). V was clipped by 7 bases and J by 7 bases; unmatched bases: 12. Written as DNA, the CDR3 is TGTGCCTATCGACTACAGGGGAAGGGTGAAAAACTGTTTTTT. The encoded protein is CAYRLQGKGEKLFF.

Here the CDR3 reads CASSLLAGGRIYEQYF. The DNA for the CDR3 is TGTGCCAGCAGCTTACTAGCGGGGGGCCGGATATACGAGCAGTACTTC. This chain connects TRBV7-9 to TRBJ2-7; TRBD2 matches at 11 bases. CDR3 length: 16 amino acids. Germline V CDR1 and CDR2: SEHNR, FQNEAQ (reference sequence). After removal of 2 bases from V and 4 bases from J, the junction contained 7 bases not matched to a gene.

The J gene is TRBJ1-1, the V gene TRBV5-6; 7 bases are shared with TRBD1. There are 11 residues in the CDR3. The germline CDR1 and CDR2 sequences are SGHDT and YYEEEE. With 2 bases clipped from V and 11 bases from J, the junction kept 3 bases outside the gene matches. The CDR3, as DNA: TGTGCCAGCAGCTTAGGGACAGTGGCTTTCTTT. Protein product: CASSLGTVAFF.

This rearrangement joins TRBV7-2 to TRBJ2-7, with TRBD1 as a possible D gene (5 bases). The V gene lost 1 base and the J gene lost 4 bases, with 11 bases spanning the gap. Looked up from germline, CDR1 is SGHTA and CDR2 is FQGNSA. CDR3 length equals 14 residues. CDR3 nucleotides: TGTGCCAGCAGCTTAGAGTGGGGCAATTACGAGCAGTACTTC. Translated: CASSLEWGNYEQYF.

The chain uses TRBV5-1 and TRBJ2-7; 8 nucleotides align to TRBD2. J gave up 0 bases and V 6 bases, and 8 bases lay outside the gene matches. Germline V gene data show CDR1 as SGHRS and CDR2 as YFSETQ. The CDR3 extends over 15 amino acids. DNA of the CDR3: TGCGCCAGCAACCACCAGCGGGAGAGCTCCTACGAGCAGTACTTC. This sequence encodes CASNHQRESSYEQYF.

The CDR3 DNA sequence: TGTGCCAGCAGCCCCCCCTCAGGGAGGGGGACTGAAGCTTTCTTT. It specifies CASSPPSGRGTEAFF. The gene calls are TRBV6-6 and TRBJ1-1, with D maybe TRBD1 (6 bases). V was trimmed by 6 bases and J by 5 bases, leaving 19 bases between them. This CDR3 is built from 15 residues. Germline lookup yields CDR1 MNHNY and CDR2 SVGAGI (reference sequence).

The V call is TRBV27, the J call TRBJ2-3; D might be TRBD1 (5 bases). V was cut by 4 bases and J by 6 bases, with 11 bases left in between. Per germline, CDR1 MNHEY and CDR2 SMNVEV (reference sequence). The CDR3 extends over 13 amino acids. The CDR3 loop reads CASSSKGADTQYF. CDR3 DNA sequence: TGTGCCAGCAGTTCCAAAGGGGCCGATACGCAGTATTTT.

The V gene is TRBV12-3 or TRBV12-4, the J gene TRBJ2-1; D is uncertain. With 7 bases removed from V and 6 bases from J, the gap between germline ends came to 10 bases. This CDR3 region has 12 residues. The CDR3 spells CASTYSLNEQFF. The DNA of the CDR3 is TGTGCCAGCACCTATTCCCTCAATGAGCAGTTCTTC.

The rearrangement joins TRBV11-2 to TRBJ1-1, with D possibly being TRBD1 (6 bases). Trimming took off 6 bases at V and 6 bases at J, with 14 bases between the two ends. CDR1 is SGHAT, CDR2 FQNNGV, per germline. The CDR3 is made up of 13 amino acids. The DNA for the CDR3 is TGTGCCAGCAGGAATACAGGGACCCCTGAAGCTTTCTTT. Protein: CASRNTGTPEAFF.

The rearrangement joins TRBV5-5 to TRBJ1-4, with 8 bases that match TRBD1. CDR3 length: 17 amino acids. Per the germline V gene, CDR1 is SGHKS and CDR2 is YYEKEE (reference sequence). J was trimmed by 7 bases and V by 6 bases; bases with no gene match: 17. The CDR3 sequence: CASTSDRGGRSVEKLFF. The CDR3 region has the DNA TGTGCCAGCACCTCAGACAGGGGAGGTCGATCGGTTGAAAAACTGTTTTTT.

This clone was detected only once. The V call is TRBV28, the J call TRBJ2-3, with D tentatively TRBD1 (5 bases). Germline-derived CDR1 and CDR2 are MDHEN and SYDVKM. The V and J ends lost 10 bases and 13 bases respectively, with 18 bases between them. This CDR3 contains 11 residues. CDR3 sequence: CATVGLSIEYF. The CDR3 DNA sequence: TGTGCCACCGTGGGGCTTTCCATCGAGTATTTT.

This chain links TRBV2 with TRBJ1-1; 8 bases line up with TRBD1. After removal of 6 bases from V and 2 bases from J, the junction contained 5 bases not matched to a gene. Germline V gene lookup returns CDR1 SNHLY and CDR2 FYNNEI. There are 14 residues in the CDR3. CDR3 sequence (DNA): TGTGCCAGCAGACCCGGACAGGGAAACACTGAAGCTTTCTTT. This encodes CASRPGQGNTEAFF.

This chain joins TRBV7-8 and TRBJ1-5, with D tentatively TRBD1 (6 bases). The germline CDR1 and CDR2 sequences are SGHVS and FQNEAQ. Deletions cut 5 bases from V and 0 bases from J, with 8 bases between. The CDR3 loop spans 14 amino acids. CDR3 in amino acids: CASSLQGSNQPQHF. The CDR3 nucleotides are TGTGCCAGCAGCCTACAGGGTAGCAATCAGCCCCAGCATTTT.

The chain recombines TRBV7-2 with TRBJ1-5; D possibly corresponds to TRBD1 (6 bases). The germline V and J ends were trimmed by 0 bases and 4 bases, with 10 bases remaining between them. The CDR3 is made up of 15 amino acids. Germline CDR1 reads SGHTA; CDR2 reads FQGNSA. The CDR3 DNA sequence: TGTGCCAGCAGCTTAGCTGGGACAAGAAATCAGCCCCAGCATTTT. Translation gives CASSLAGTRNQPQHF.

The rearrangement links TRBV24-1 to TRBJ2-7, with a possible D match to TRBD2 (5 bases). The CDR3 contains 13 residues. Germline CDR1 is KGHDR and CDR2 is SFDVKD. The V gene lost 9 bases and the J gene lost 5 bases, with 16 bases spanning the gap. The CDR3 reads CATPAPGSNEQYF. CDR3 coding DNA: TGTGCCACCCCTGCTCCGGGATCGAACGAGCAGTACTTC.

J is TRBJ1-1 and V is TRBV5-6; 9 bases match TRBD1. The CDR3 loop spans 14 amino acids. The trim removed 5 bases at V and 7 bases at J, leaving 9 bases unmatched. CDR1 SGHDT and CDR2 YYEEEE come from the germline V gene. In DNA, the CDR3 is TGTGCCAGCAGAATTTACAGGGGGCAAAGTGAAGCTTTCTTT. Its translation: CASRIYRGQSEAFF.

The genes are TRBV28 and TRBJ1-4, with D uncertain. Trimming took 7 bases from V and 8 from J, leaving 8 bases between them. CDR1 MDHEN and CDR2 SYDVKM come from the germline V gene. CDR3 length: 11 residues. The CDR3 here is CASNAGEKLFF. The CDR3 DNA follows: TGTGCCAGCAACGCGGGAGAAAAACTGTTTTTT.

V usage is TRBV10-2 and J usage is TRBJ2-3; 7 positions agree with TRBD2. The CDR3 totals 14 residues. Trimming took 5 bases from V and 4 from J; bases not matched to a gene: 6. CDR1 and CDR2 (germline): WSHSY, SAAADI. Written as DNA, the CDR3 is TGCGCCAGCAGTAGAGGGAGGGCCTCAGATACGCAGTATTTT. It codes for CASSRGRASDTQYF.

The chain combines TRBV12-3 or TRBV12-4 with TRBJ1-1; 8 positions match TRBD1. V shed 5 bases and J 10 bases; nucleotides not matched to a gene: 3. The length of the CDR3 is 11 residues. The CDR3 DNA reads TGTGCCAGCAGTAGAGACAGGGGAGCTTTCTTT. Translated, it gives CASSRDRGAFF.

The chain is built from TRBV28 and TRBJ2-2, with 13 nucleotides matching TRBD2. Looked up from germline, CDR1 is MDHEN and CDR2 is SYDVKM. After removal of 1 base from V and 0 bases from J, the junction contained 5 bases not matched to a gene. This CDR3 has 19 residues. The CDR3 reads CASSLLPGLAGSNTGELFF. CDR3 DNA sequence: TGTGCCAGCAGTTTATTGCCGGGACTAGCGGGATCGAACACCGGGGAGCTGTTTTTT.